Following are 20 T cell receptor beta chains from one sample sequenced in a study of identical twins. TCRdb reanalysed the 5' RACE reads using MiXCR and keeps one entry per CDR3 protein. The sample holds approximately 1.8 million distinct CDR3 sequences; under 35% are singletons and the top ten take roughly 0.3%. The sequencing sample was made of cord blood. These receptors were collected from a newborn girl in good health.

This clonotype has more than one count but fewer than ten. The chain employs TRBV7-6 and TRBJ1-6; D possibly corresponds to TRBD1 (5 bases). The CDR3 consists of 14 residues. CDR1 is SGHVS and CDR2 is FNYEAQ in the germline V gene. Trimming shortened V by 2 bases and J by 10 bases, and 12 bases separated the two germline ends. CDR3 amino acids: CASSLSGGESPLHF. The CDR3, as DNA: TGTGCCAGCAGCTTATCCGGGGGAGAGTCACCCCTCCACTTT.

A few counts support this clonotype. The chain carries TRBV19 and TRBJ2-3; 9 bases agree with TRBD2. Germline V CDR1 and CDR2: LNHDA, SQIVND (reference sequence). The trim removed 3 bases at V and 2 bases at J, leaving 9 bases unmatched. The CDR3 has 17 amino acids. This chain's CDR3 is CASSMIFGTSLTDTQYF. CDR3 DNA sequence: TGTGCCAGTAGTATGATCTTCGGGACTAGCCTCACAGATACGCAGTATTTT.

This chain uses TRBV25-1 with TRBJ1-6; 7 nucleotides line up with TRBD1. Germline trimming cut 4 bases from V and 7 bases from J; bases unmatched to any gene: 4. The CDR3 totals 14 residues. The germline gives CDR1 MGHDK, CDR2 SYGVNS. This CDR3 is CASSAGTANSPLHF. CDR3 bases: TGTGCCAGCAGTGCTGGGACAGCGAATTCACCCCTCCACTTT.

This clonotype was counted only a few times. Its ends do not fully match the called genes, so a read error is possible. The chain employs TRBV5-1 and TRBJ2-7, with 10 bases identical to TRBD2. CDR1 and CDR2 from the germline V gene are SGHRS and YFSETQ. CDR3 size: 14 residues. Here the CDR3 reads CASRLTSGSGEQYF. The CDR3 bases are TGCGCCAGCCGCTTGACTAGCGGGTCCGGCGAGCAGTACTTC.

A few counts support this clonotype. The V and J genes are TRBV3-1 and TRBJ2-3; D not certain. V was shortened by 0 bases and J by 0 bases, with 7 bases between the two germline ends. The CDR3 runs 15 residues. Per the germline V gene, CDR1 is LGHDT and CDR2 is YNNKEL (reference sequence). CDR3: CASSQDIASTDTQYF. The DNA of the CDR3 is TGTGCCAGCAGCCAAGATATCGCGAGCACAGATACGCAGTATTTT.

The chain uses TRBV20-1 and TRBJ2-3; TRBD2 aligns across 8 bases. Losses at the gene ends were 2 bases for V and 0 bases for J; bases not matched to a gene: 13. This CDR3 has 18 residues. Looked up from germline, CDR1 is DFQATT and CDR2 is SNEGSKA (reference sequence). As DNA, the CDR3 is TGCAGTGCTAGATCAATTAGCGGGGCTCCCTCTAGCACAGATACGCAGTATTTT. Amino acids: CSARSISGAPSSTDTQYF.

This clonotype appeared many times. The rearrangement links TRBV5-1 to TRBJ2-1; 10 nucleotides agree with TRBD2. The germline gives CDR1 SGHRS, CDR2 YFSETQ. The junction had 5 bases not matched to a gene; V was cut back by 0 bases and J by 8 bases. This CDR3 is built from 15 residues. The CDR3 is CASSLVASGSYEQFF. DNA of the CDR3: TGCGCCAGCAGCTTGGTGGCTAGCGGGAGCTATGAGCAGTTCTTC.

With respect to this clonotype: A much bigger clone sits one base away, suggesting this may be a read error. The chain links TRBV5-1 to TRBJ2-5; 10 bases map to TRBD1. The DNA end favors TRBJ2-7, so the J call may be wrong. In germline, CDR1 is SGHRS, CDR2 YFSETQ. The CDR3 spans 15 residues. In nucleotides, the CDR3 is TGCGTCAGCAGCTTGGAGACAGGGGGCTTCTACGAGCAGTACTTC. Its protein product is CVSSLETGGFYEQYF.

The sample holds one count of this clonotype. V is TRBV7-9 and J is TRBJ2-4; 8 bases agree with TRBD1. CDR1 and CDR2 from the germline V gene are SEHNR and FQNEAQ (reference sequence). The length of the CDR3 is 15 residues. V trimming: 5 bases; J trimming: 13 bases; junction bases outside the gene matches: 16. CDR3 DNA: TGTGCCAGCAGCCTCCCGACAGGGGCCAGGGAAACCCAGTACTTC. The encoded protein is CASSLPTGARETQYF.

There are a few counts of this clonotype. The chain couples TRBV4-1 to TRBJ2-5, with D hard to call. The tail of the sequence fits TRBJ2-7 better, so the J call may be wrong. Germline CDR1 and CDR2: MGHRA and YSYEKL. This CDR3 region has 16 residues. The CDR3 sequence is CASSQKPLPVGDEQYF. The CDR3 bases are TGCGCCAGCAGCCAAAAACCCTTACCAGTTGGAGACGAGCAGTACTTC.

A few counts support this clonotype. The rearrangement links TRBV20-1 to TRBJ1-5; D remains unclear. Germline loops: CDR1 DFQATT, CDR2 SNEGSKA (reference sequence). There are 11 residues in the CDR3. With 0 bases removed from V and 11 bases from J, the gap between germline ends came to 8 bases. The CDR3 is CSARDGLSQHF. The CDR3 nucleotides read TGCAGTGCTAGAGATGGACTCTCCCAGCATTTT.

The V and J genes are TRBV20-1 and TRBJ2-2; the match to TRBD2 covers 8 bases. Germline V lookup: CDR1 DFQATT, CDR2 SNEGSKA (reference sequence). The CDR3 has 17 amino acids. With 0 bases clipped from V and 5 bases from J, the junction kept 11 bases outside the gene matches. The DNA for the CDR3 is TGCAGTGCTAGAGATAGGTGGCGGGGGGCTGGAACCGGGGAGCTGTTTTTT. It encodes CSARDRWRGAGTGELFF.

Worth noting for this clonotype: Just one base apart from a much larger clone, this may be a read error. The chain is built from TRBV20-1 and TRBJ2-1; 8 bases fit TRBD2. The CDR3 length is 14 residues. Germline loops: CDR1 DFQATT, CDR2 SNEGSKA (reference sequence). DNA of the CDR3: TGCAGTGCTGGTAGCGGGGCCAGCTACAATGGGCAGTTCTTC. Translation: CSAGSGASYNGQFF.

This clonotype was detected ten times or more. The chain uses TRBV20-1 and TRBJ2-3; no clear D gene. The V end was cut by 3 bases, the J end by 2 bases, with 9 bases between. Germline CDR1 is DFQATT and CDR2 is SNEGSKA (reference sequence). This CDR3 has 13 residues. CDR3 loop: CSARKSSTDTQYF. The CDR3 DNA reads as TGCAGTGCTAGGAAGTCTTCCACAGATACGCAGTATTTT.

The chain employs TRBV27 and TRBJ1-2; 10 bases agree with TRBD1. Germline assignment: CDR1 MNHEY and CDR2 SMNVEV (reference sequence). After removal of 0 bases from V and 8 bases from J, the junction contained 6 bases not matched to a gene. CDR3 size: 15 residues. CDR3 in DNA: TGTGCCAGCAGTTTATCAAGAGGGACAGGGGACGGCTACACCTTC. It encodes CASSLSRGTGDGYTF.

This clonotype has just one count. The V gene is TRBV27, the J gene TRBJ1-5; perhaps TRBD1 as D (5 bases). The CDR3 has 18 amino acids. The V gene lost 5 bases and the J gene lost 0 bases, with 20 bases spanning the gap. Germline CDR1 reads MNHEY; CDR2 reads SMNVEV (reference sequence). CDR3 sequence: CASSPLSPGRYSNQPQHF. In DNA, the CDR3 is TGTGCCAGCAGTCCCCTAAGCCCAGGGAGGTATAGCAATCAGCCCCAGCATTTT.

Points on this clonotype: A much larger clone lies one base from this, so it may be a read error. V gene TRBV6-2 or TRBV6-3 combines with J gene TRBJ2-1; D is possibly TRBD1 (6 bases). The germline gives CDR1 MNHEY, CDR2 SVGEGT. Trimming shortened V by 8 bases and J by 11 bases, and 16 bases separated the two germline ends. This CDR3 comprises 12 residues. The CDR3 is CASGHRATKQFF. The CDR3 region has the DNA TGTGCCAGCGGTCACAGGGCGACTAAGCAGTTCTTC.

This clonotype was counted only a few times. This chain links TRBV6-6 with TRBJ2-6, with a tentative D call TRBD1 (6 bases). The germline CDR1 and CDR2 sequences are MNHNY and SVGAGI (reference sequence). This CDR3 is built from 15 residues. V was clipped by 9 bases and J by 0 bases, with 12 bases between them. CDR3 protein: CASNPGHSGANVLTF. CDR3 in DNA: TGTGCCAGTAATCCGGGACACTCTGGGGCCAACGTCCTGACTTTC.

This chain uses TRBV14 with TRBJ2-1; 9 bases fit TRBD2. The CDR3 runs to 16 residues. J was trimmed by 7 bases and V by 2 bases; bases with no gene match: 9. Per germline, CDR1 SGHDN and CDR2 FVKESK. For the CDR3, the DNA is TGTGCCAGCAGCCAATTGGTCGCGGGAGGGCGGAATGAGCAGTTCTTC. This translates into CASSQLVAGGRNEQFF.

The CDR3 DNA sequence: TGTGCCAGTAGCCCGGACAGGGGGCAAGGGGGCCAAGAGACCCAGTACTTC. Its protein product is CASSPDRGQGGQETQYF. The chain employs TRBV21-1 and TRBJ2-5; TRBD1, the table's D call, was not compared with the DNA. TRBV21-1 is tagged as a pseudogene. The CDR3 length is 17 residues.